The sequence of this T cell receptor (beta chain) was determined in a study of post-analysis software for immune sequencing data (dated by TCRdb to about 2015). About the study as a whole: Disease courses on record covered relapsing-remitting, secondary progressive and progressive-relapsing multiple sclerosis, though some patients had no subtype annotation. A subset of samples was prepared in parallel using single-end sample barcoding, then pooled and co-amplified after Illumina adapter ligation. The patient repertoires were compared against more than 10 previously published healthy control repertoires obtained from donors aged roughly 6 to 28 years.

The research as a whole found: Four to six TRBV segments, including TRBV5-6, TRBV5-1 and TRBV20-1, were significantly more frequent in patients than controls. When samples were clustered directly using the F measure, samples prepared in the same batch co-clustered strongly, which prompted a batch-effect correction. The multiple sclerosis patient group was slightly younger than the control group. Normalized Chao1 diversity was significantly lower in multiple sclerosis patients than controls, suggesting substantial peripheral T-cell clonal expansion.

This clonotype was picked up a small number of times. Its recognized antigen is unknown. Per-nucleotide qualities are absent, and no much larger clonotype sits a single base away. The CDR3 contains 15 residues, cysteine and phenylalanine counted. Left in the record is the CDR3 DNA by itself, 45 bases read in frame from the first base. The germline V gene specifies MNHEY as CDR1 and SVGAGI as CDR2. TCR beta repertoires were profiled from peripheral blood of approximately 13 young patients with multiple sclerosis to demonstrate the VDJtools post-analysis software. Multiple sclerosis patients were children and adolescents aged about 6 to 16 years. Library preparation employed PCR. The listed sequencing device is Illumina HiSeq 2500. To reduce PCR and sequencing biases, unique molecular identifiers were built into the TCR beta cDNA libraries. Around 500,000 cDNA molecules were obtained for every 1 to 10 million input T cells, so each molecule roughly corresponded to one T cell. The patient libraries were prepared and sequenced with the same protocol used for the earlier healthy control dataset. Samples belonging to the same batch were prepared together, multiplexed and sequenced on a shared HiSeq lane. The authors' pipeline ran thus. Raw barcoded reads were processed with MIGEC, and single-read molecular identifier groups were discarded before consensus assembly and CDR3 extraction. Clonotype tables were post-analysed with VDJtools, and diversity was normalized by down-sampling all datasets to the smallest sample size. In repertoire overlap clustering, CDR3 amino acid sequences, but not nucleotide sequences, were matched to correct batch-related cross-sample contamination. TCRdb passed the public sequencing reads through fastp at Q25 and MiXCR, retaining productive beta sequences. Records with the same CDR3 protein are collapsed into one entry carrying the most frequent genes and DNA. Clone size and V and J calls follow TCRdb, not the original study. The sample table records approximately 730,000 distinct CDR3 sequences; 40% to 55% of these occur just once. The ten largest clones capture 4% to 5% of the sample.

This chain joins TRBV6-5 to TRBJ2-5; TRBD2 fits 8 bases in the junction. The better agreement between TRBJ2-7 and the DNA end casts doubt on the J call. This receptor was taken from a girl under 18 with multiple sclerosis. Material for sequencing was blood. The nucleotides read TGTGCCAGCAGTTATTCCCGGAGCGGGAGAAGCGAGCAGTACTTC. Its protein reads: CASSYSRSGRSEQYF.